The present T cell receptor beta chain was sequenced within a study of blood T cell repertoires in COVID-19. The overall study: Both acute and convalescent COVID-19 samples were obtained from the United States, Italy and Spain. PBMCs, B-cell-depleted T cells, or T cells were the source of the cDNA or gDNA that made up the material.

As handled by the study authors: Estimated nucleated cell counts came from reference gene primer amplification. Some clones are missing from TCRdb's copy, which holds only in-frame ones; the method was immunoSEQ multiplex PCR. V, J and clone size are taken as reported in that table, and D and trimming were inferred from the DNA itself. The sample contains some 130,000 clones, roughly nine tenths of which appear only once. With 5 bases removed from V and 2 bases from J, the gap between germline ends came to 12 bases. The CDR3 has 14 amino acids. The V gene's germline CDR1 is SNHLY and CDR2 FYNNEI. Seattle cases were enrolled at active infection and followed longitudinally.

The genes are TRBV2 and TRBJ2-5, with TRBD2 as a possible D gene (6 bases). The clonotype comes from a man in his sixties with COVID-19, enrolled during active disease. The sequencing sample was made of peripheral blood. The CDR3 sequence is CASSRRGIQETQYF. The CDR3, as DNA: TGTGCCAGCAGTCGCCGGGGGATTCAAGAGACCCAGTACTTC.